A few counts support the clone carrying this T cell receptor beta chain. What it binds is not known. This specimen belongs to a study of read filtering for tumor transcriptome and immune sequencing. Background on the study: Patients were 17 male and approximately 15 female, mean age roughly 68 years, range roughly 47 to 85. Overall study results and limits: Correlation between methods rose after single-read clonotypes were removed. Even smaller IR-seq throughput identified most shared clonotypes.

Sampling of bone marrow took place during active disease in every patient. The library was built from about 400 ng RNA with molecular barcoded adaptors for alpha/delta and beta/gamma chains. Using its own MiXCR run on the reads, TCRdb lists one record per CDR3 protein. In the table there are tens of thousands of distinct CDR3 sequences, 20% to 25% of which are singletons. V lost 4 bases to trimming and J lost 6 bases; unmatched junction nucleotides: 8. The CDR3 runs 14 residues. Germline V gives CDR1 SGHRS, CDR2 YFSETQ. The chain carries TRBV5-1 and TRBJ1-1; 8 bases match TRBD1. Specimen: a population of CD138-negative cells sorted from bone marrow. The clonotype originates from a donor aged 40 or older with multiple myeloma. The CDR3 DNA follows: TGCGCCAGCAGCGGACAGGGCGGAGAAGCTGAAGCTTTCTTT. It is translated as CASSGQGGEAEAFF.